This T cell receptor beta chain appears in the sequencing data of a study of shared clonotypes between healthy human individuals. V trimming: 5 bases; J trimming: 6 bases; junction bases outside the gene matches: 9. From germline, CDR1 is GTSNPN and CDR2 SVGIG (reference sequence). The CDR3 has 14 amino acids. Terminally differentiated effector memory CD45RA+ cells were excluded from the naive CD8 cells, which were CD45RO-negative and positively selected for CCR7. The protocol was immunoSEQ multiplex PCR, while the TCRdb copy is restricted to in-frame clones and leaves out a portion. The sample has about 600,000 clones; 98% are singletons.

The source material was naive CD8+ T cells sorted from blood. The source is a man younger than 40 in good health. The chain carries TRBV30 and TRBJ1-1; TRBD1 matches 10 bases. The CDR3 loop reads CAWERDRGGAEAFF. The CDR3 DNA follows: TGTGCCTGGGAACGGGACAGGGGAGGGGCTGAAGCTTTCTTT.